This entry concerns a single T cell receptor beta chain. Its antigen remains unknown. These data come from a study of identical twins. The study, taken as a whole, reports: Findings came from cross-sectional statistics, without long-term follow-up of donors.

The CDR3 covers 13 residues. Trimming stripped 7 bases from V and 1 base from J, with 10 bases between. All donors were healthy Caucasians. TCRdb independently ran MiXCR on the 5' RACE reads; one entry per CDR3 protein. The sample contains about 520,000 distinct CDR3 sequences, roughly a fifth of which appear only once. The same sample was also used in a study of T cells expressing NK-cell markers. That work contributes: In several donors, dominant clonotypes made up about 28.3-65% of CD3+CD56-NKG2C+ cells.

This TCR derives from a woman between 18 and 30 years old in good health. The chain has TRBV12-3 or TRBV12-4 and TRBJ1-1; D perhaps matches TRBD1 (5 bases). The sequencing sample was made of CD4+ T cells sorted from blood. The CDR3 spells CASTQGQNTEAFF. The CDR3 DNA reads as TGTGCCAGCACCCAAGGACAGAACACTGAAGCTTTCTTT.